Listed here are 31 T cell receptor beta chains from one sample, sequenced in a study of T cell responses to AZD1222 COVID-19 vaccine. Generated by immunoSEQ multiplex PCR, the TCRdb table keeps only in-frame clones and is missing some. This table has some 84,000 clones, roughly 87% appearing once. The input for sequencing was peripheral blood, taken 28 days after the second AZD1222 dose. All receptors come from an adult who received the AZD1222 COVID-19 vaccine.

The chain employs TRBV6-5 and TRBJ1-1; 7 bases line up with TRBD1. Germline V gene sequence: CDR1 MNHEY, CDR2 SVGAGI. With V trimmed by 4 bases and J by 4 bases, 6 bases remained unmatched. The CDR3 runs 14 residues. CDR3 in amino acids: CASSFNRGVTEAFF. DNA for the CDR3: TGTGCCAGCAGTTTTAACAGGGGTGTCACTGAAGCTTTCTTT.

This clone appeared a few times. The chain has TRBV5-1 and TRBJ1-1; D is possibly TRBD1 (6 bases). The CDR3 has 15 residues. V lost 2 bases and J lost 1, with 12 bases in between. Germline lookup yields CDR1 SGHRS and CDR2 YFSETQ. This chain's CDR3 is CASSFSRGANTEAFF. The CDR3 DNA sequence: TGCGCCAGCAGCTTTAGCAGGGGAGCGAACACTGAAGCTTTCTTT.

The CDR3 sequence: CASSRYNEQFF. CDR3 coding DNA: TGTGCCAGCAGTCGGTACAATGAGCAGTTCTTC. The chain has TRBV27 and TRBJ2-1; D not resolved. The CDR3 is 11 residues long. CDR1 is MNHEY and CDR2 is SMNVEV in the germline V gene (reference sequence). V was shortened by 5 bases and J by 4 bases, with 3 bases between the two germline ends.

The chain couples TRBV7-2 to TRBJ1-2; D is perhaps TRBD1 (5 bases). V was pared by 2 bases and J by 3 bases, with 13 bases between. Germline V gene data show CDR1 as SGHTA and CDR2 as FQGNSA. This CDR3 is built from 15 residues. CDR3 nucleotide sequence: TGTGCCAGCAGCTTACGAGGGGTCTCGGACTATGGCTACACCTTC. Its translation: CASSLRGVSDYGYTF.

This chain connects TRBV30 to TRBJ1-6; D remains ambiguous. Germline V gives CDR1 GTSNPN, CDR2 SVGIG (reference sequence). The V gene lost 1 base and the J gene lost 3 bases, with 13 bases spanning the gap. The CDR3 length is 16 residues. DNA of the CDR3: TGTGCCTGGAGTGCGAGCCGGACCAGCTATAATTCACCCCTCCACTTT. It specifies CAWSASRTSYNSPLHF.

The chain has TRBV3-1 (or the pseudogene TRBV3-2) and TRBJ1-6; TRBD1 might be the D (6 bases). Trimming pared 4 bases from V and 10 bases from J, leaving 17 bases between. The CDR3 runs to 15 residues. The germline gives CDR1 LGHDT, CDR2 YNNKEL (reference sequence). DNA for the CDR3: TGTGCCAGCAGCCTTAACCAGGACAGAACCTCACCCCTCCACTTT. Encoded protein: CASSLNQDRTSPLHF.

This clone was seen a few times. The chain couples TRBV3-1 (or the pseudogene TRBV3-2) to TRBJ2-7; D gene uncertain. In germline, CDR1 is LGHDT, CDR2 YNNKEL (reference sequence). The CDR3 totals 16 residues. V was pared by 2 bases and J by 0 bases, with 14 bases between. This CDR3 is CASSQPSIKSSYEQYF. In DNA, the CDR3 is TGTGCCAGCAGCCAACCCTCTATAAAGAGCTCCTACGAGCAGTACTTC.

The V call is TRBV2, the J call TRBJ1-4, with 12 bases that match TRBD1. V trimming: 6 bases; J trimming: 8 bases; junction bases outside the gene matches: 7. The CDR3 length is 15 residues. The germline CDR1 and CDR2 sequences are SNHLY and FYNNEI. The CDR3 DNA is TGTGCCAGCAGGGAGGCCGGGACAGGGGGCGAAAAACTGTTTTTT. Translation gives CASREAGTGGEKLFF.

This sequence joins TRBV6-5 and TRBJ2-5; 8 positions agree with TRBD1. Germline V gene sequence: CDR1 MNHEY, CDR2 SVGAGI. CDR3 length equals 14 residues. Trimming removed 7 bases from V and 5 bases from J; junction bases left unmatched: 9. As DNA, the CDR3 is TGTGCCAGCACCGCACTGACAGGGGTCGAGACCCAGTACTTC. Protein product: CASTALTGVETQYF.

V and J are TRBV30 and TRBJ1-2; TRBD1 is a possible D gene (6 bases). Germline V lookup: CDR1 GTSNPN, CDR2 SVGIG (reference sequence). The CDR3 is 11 residues long. The V gene lost 5 bases and the J gene lost 8 bases, with 12 bases spanning the gap. CDR3: CAWFRGGGYTF. CDR3 DNA: TGTGCCTGGTTCAGGGGAGGCGGCTACACCTTC.

V is TRBV7-9 and J is TRBJ1-4; 7 bases are a match to TRBD1. CDR1 is SEHNR and CDR2 is FQNEAQ in the germline V gene (reference sequence). With V trimmed by 5 bases and J by 3 bases, 15 bases remained unmatched. The CDR3 runs 18 residues. DNA of the CDR3: TGTGCCAGCAGCAAAGGGGACAGCGCATTGTCTTCTAATGAAAAACTGTTTTTT. Translation gives CASSKGDSALSSNEKLFF.

This clone has a handful of counts. This chain links TRBV7-9 with TRBJ2-5, with 8 bases lining up with TRBD1. The V gene end was trimmed by 5 bases and the J gene end by 5 bases; junction bases not matched to a gene: 7. The V gene's germline CDR1 is SEHNR and CDR2 FQNEAQ (reference sequence). The CDR3 is 14 amino acids. CDR3 loop: CASSLSTGEETQYF. CDR3 in DNA: TGTGCCAGCAGCCTCTCGACAGGGGAGGAGACCCAGTACTTC.

Written as DNA, the CDR3 is TGTGCCAGCAGCTTATGGCCGCAAGAGACCCAGTACTTC. It yields the protein CASSLWPQETQYF. V usage is TRBV7-9 and J usage is TRBJ2-5; D is unresolved. The CDR3 is 13 amino acids. Germline assignment: CDR1 SEHNR and CDR2 FQNEAQ (reference sequence). V lost 2 bases to trimming and J lost 2 bases, with 6 bases between them.

This chain joins TRBV3-1 (or the pseudogene TRBV3-2) and TRBJ1-3; D might be TRBD1 (6 bases). Trimming removed 1 base from V and 4 bases from J, with 14 bases in between. The length of the CDR3 is 16 residues. Germline V lookup: CDR1 LGHDT, CDR2 YNNKEL (reference sequence). CDR3 in DNA: TGTGCCAGCAGCCAAGCCCTTCAGGGGAGCGGAAACACCATATATTTT. As protein: CASSQALQGSGNTIYF.

The chain employs TRBV5-1 and TRBJ2-1, with a tentative D call TRBD1 (6 bases). This CDR3 has 14 amino acids. The germline V gene has CDR1 SGHRS and CDR2 YFSETQ. The ends were cut back, 4 bases at V and 6 bases at J, with 14 bases in the middle. This CDR3 is CASSEKQGPNEQFF. In DNA form, the CDR3 reads TGCGCCAGCAGCGAAAAACAGGGCCCCAATGAGCAGTTCTTC.

This clone was counted between two and nine times. The chain has TRBV5-1 and TRBJ2-2, with 8 bases that match TRBD2. Looked up from germline, CDR1 is SGHRS and CDR2 is YFSETQ. The CDR3 runs to 16 residues. J lost 5 bases, V lost 1 base, and 7 bases had no gene match. DNA of the CDR3: TGCGCCAGCAGCTTGCCCGGCGGGGGGAGTACCGGGGAGCTGTTTTTT. It codes for CASSLPGGGSTGELFF.

The chain carries TRBV7-8 and TRBJ2-7, with 9 bases aligning to TRBD1. V dropped 1 base and J dropped 3; count of bases not matched to a gene: 4. Germline lookup yields CDR1 SGHVS and CDR2 FQNEAQ. The CDR3 totals 15 residues. CDR3 bases: TGTGCCAGCAGCTTAGGGGGGACAGGGCTCTACGAGCAGTACTTC. Residues: CASSLGGTGLYEQYF.

This chain connects TRBV6-5 to TRBJ2-5; TRBD1 agrees at 9 bases. The CDR3 spans 15 residues. The V and J ends lost 4 bases and 4 bases, in that order; junction bases with no gene match: 7. Germline V lookup: CDR1 MNHEY, CDR2 SVGAGI. CDR3 nucleotide sequence: TGTGCCAGCAGTTCTCAGACAGGGGGAAGAGAGACCCAGTACTTC. It encodes CASSSQTGGRETQYF.

This clone is a singleton in its sample. The rearrangement links TRBV7-3 to TRBJ2-2; possibly TRBD1 or TRBD2 for D (5 bases each). Trimming took 5 bases from V and 6 from J, leaving 10 bases between them. Germline CDR1 is SGHTA and CDR2 is FQGTGA. The CDR3 runs to 13 residues. In DNA, the CDR3 is TGTGCCAGCAGCCCACAGGAGGCCGGGGAGCTGTTTTTT. Protein sequence: CASSPQEAGELFF.

The chain employs TRBV6-5 and TRBJ1-6; 9 nucleotides line up with TRBD1. With 5 bases clipped from V and 14 bases from J, the junction kept 10 bases outside the gene matches. This CDR3 is built from 14 residues. The germline V gene has CDR1 MNHEY and CDR2 SVGAGI. CDR3 amino acids: CASSMGQGTFTLHF. The CDR3 DNA follows: TGTGCCAGCAGTATGGGACAGGGCACCTTCACCCTCCACTTT.

J is TRBJ2-7 and V is TRBV10-3; no clear D gene. CDR1 and CDR2 from the germline V gene are ENHRY and SYGVKD. CDR3 length equals 15 residues. Trimming removed 6 bases from V and 6 bases from J, with 21 bases in between. This CDR3 reads CAIRGWASDSFEQYF. The CDR3 region has the DNA TGTGCCATCAGGGGGTGGGCGTCTGACTCTTTCGAGCAGTACTTC.

The chain is built from TRBV2 and TRBJ1-5; 8 bases match TRBD1. The CDR3 spans 14 residues. In germline, CDR1 is SNHLY, CDR2 FYNNEI. V trimming: 8 bases; J trimming: 7 bases; junction bases outside the gene matches: 10. CDR3: CASGWTGSDQPQHF. CDR3 DNA sequence: TGTGCCAGCGGATGGACAGGGTCTGACCAGCCCCAGCATTTT. The full variable domain, completed using reference TRBV2 and TRBJ1-5, is EPEVTQTPSHQVTQMGQEVILRCVPISNHLYFYWYRQILGQKVEFLVSFYNNEISEKSEIFDDQFSVERPDGSNFTLKIRSTKLEDSAMYFCASGWTGSDQPQHFGDGTRLSIL.

The genes are TRBV7-9 and TRBJ2-7; weak D call: TRBD2 (5 bases). The CDR3 is 15 residues long. V lost 4 bases, J lost 3 bases, and 16 bases lay in between. Looked up from germline, CDR1 is SEHNR and CDR2 is FQNEAQ (reference sequence). CDR3 in DNA: TGTGCCAGCAGCTCGGGCGGGCGAGGCTTCTACGAGCAGTACTTC. Translating it yields CASSSGGRGFYEQYF.

This rearrangement joins TRBV7-8 to TRBJ2-7; D not certain. V gave up 0 bases and J gave up 6 bases, with 6 bases separating them. There are 12 residues in the CDR3. Looked up from germline, CDR1 is SGHVS and CDR2 is FQNEAQ. This CDR3 reads CASSLAPGEQYF. The CDR3 DNA reads as TGTGCCAGCAGCTTAGCTCCTGGCGAGCAGTACTTC.

This sequence joins TRBV19 and TRBJ2-7; no firm D call. This CDR3 has 15 residues. Germline V CDR1 and CDR2: LNHDA, SQIVND (reference sequence). The V end was cut by 1 base, the J end by 3 bases, with 13 bases between. In DNA, the CDR3 is TGTGCCAGTAGTATAGGCAGAGCTCTTCACTACGAGCAGTACTTC. This codes for CASSIGRALHYEQYF.

The CDR3 sequence: CASSRGGAWGYTF. For the CDR3, the DNA is TGTGCCAGCAGCCGCGGGGGGGCGTGGGGCTACACCTTC. The genes are TRBV7-9 and TRBJ1-2, with D possibly being TRBD1 (6 bases). This CDR3 has 13 amino acids. V dropped 5 bases and J dropped 8 bases, with 15 bases sitting between them. Germline CDR1 reads SEHNR; CDR2 reads FQNEAQ (reference sequence).

This rearrangement joins TRBV19 to TRBJ1-4, with 12 nucleotides matching TRBD1. Looked up from germline, CDR1 is LNHDA and CDR2 is SQIVND (reference sequence). Losses at the gene ends were 11 bases for V and 0 bases for J; bases not matched to a gene: 13. The length of the CDR3 is 18 residues. CDR3 nucleotide sequence: TGTGCCGGCCGGGACAGGGGGCTTTGGAGGGCAACTAATGAAAAACTGTTTTTT. The encoded protein is CAGRDRGLWRATNEKLFF.

CDR3: CASSYTIPLWNSPLHF. DNA of the CDR3: TGTGCCAGCAGTTATACCATCCCTTTATGGAATTCACCCCTCCACTTT. This chain links TRBV6-5 with TRBJ1-6; no clear D. V gave up 3 bases and J gave up 7 bases, with 16 bases separating them. CDR3 length equals 16 residues. Germline-derived CDR1 and CDR2 are MNHEY and SVGAGI.

V is TRBV5-1 and J is TRBJ2-2; 8 nucleotides align to TRBD1. V was clipped by 5 bases and J by 7 bases; unmatched bases: 7. CDR1 and CDR2 from the germline V gene are SGHRS and YFSETQ. The CDR3 runs 14 residues. Written as DNA, the CDR3 is TGCGCCAGCAGTCTCGACAGGGGCAACGGGGAGCTGTTTTTT. Amino acid sequence: CASSLDRGNGELFF.

This chain joins TRBV6-5 and TRBJ2-7; 7 positions agree with TRBD2. With 2 bases clipped from V and 6 bases from J, the junction kept 4 bases outside the gene matches. CDR3 length: 13 amino acids. CDR1 and CDR2 from the germline V gene are MNHEY and SVGAGI. The CDR3 region is CASSYTPGGEQYF. The CDR3 nucleotides read TGTGCCAGCAGTTACACCCCGGGAGGCGAGCAGTACTTC.

This rearrangement joins TRBV14 to TRBJ1-2; 10 bases are shared with TRBD1. The CDR3 totals 16 residues. V was pared by 3 bases and J by 14 bases, with 18 bases of the junction left unmatched. Germline values: CDR1 SGHDN, CDR2 FVKESK. CDR3 bases: TGTGCCAGCAGCCAGATCGGGGGGACAGGGGACATTTTGCGGACCTTC. Protein: CASSQIGGTGDILRTF.